This T cell receptor (beta chain) is drawn from a study of blood T cell repertoires in COVID-19. Study details: Researchers got acute and convalescent COVID-19 samples from the United States, Italy and Spain. In each case, the material was cDNA or gDNA derived from T cells, B-cell-depleted T cells, or PBMCs.

The table lists this clone with a count of one. How the authors handled the data: Reference gene primer amplification gave nucleated cell count estimates. Generated by immunoSEQ multiplex PCR, the TCRdb table keeps only in-frame clones and is missing some. The V and J calls and clone size were taken over from that table, and D and trimming were inferred from the DNA. The sample yields 72,000 or so clones, over 70% seen once. The CDR3 is 13 amino acids. The V gene's germline CDR1 is ENHRY and CDR2 SYGVKD. V lost 10 bases to trimming and J lost 5 bases, with 12 bases between them. The chain recombines TRBV10-3 with TRBJ1-6; TRBD1 is a possible D gene (6 bases). Sample: peripheral blood. This TCR came from a man between 65 and 85 years old who had recovered from COVID-19. CDR3 region: CATFRGDNSPLHF. In DNA form, the CDR3 reads TGTGCCACCTTCAGGGGTGATAATTCACCCCTCCACTTT.